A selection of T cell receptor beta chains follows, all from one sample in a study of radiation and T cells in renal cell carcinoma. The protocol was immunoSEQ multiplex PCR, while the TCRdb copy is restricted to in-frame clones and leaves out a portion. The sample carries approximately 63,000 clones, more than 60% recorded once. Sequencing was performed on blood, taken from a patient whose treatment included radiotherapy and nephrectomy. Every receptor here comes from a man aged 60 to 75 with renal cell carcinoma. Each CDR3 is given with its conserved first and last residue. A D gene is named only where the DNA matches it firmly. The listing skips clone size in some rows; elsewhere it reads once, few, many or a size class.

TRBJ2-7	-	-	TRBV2	TGTGCCAGCAGTGACAGCTACTCCTACGAGCAGTACTTC	CASSDSYSYEQYF
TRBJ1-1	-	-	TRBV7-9	TGTGCCACCGGAGGCAGTGGGGTGAACACTGAAGCTTTCTTT	CATGGSGVNTEAFF
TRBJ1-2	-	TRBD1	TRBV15	TGTGCCACCAGCAGAGATAACCAGGGGGGGTATGGCTACACCTTC	CATSRDNQGGYGYTF
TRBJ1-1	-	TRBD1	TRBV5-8	TGTGCCAGCAGCAAGGGGACAGGGAGCATGAACACTGAAGCTTTCTTT	CASSKGTGSMNTEAFF
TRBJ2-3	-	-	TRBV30	TGTGCCTGGAGTCTACGGGGGACCCTGGGGAATACGCAGTATTTT	CAWSLRGTLGNTQYF
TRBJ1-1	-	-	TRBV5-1	TGCGCCAGCAGCTCAACGAGCAGGAACACTGAAGCTTTCTTT	CASSSTSRNTEAFF
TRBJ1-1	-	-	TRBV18	TGTGCCAGCTCGACCCGCGGGGGAGGGTACACTGAAGCTTTCTTT	CASSTRGGGYTEAFF
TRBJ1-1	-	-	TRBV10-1	TGCGCCAGCAAGCAGCGAAAGGGGGCTGAAGCTTTCTTT	CASKQRKGAEAFF
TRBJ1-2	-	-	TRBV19	TGTGCCAGTAGTTCGACAGAGAACTATGGCTACACCTTC	CASSSTENYGYTF
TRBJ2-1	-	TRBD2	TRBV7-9	TGTGCCAGCTTTGGAGCTCTTACTAGCGGGATGTTAAAACAGTTCTTC	CASFGALTSGMLKQFF
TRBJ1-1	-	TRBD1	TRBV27	TGTGCCAGCAGTTCAAGACAGGGTCGAGATCCTGAAGCTTTCTTT	CASSSRQGRDPEAFF
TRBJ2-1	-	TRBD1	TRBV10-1	TGCGCCAGCAGTTACAATAGGGGGCAGCAGTTCTTC	CASSYNRGQQFF
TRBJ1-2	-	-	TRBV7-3	TGTGCCAGCAGCCCAACGGGAGGGGTAGATGGCTACACCTTC	CASSPTGGVDGYTF
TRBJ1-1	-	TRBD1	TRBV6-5	TGTGCCAGCAGCAGCAGGGGGTCAGCTGAAGCTTTCTTT	CASSSRGSAEAFF
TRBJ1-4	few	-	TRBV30	TGTGCCTGGAACCCCGGGGGTAGAATAAATACTAATGAAAAACTGTTTTTT	CAWNPGGRINTNEKLFF
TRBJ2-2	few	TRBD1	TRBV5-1	TGCGCCAGCATCAAATCCACCGGGACAGAAAACACCGGGGAGCTGTTTTTT	CASIKSTGTENTGELFF
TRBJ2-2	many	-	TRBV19	TGTGCCAGTAGTACCTACGGAAACACCGGGGAGCTGTTTTTT	CASSTYGNTGELFF
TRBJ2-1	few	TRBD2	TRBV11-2	TGTGCCAGCAGCCTGACTAGCGGGGCCTTCCATGAGCAGTTCTTC	CASSLTSGAFHEQFF
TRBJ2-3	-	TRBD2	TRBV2	TGTGCCAGCAGTGTTGGACTAGCGTCAGATACGCAGTATTTT	CASSVGLASDTQYF
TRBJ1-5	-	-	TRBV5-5	TGTGCCAGCAGCTTGTCCGGGGGCCAGCTCAATCAGCCCCAGCATTTT	CASSLSGGQLNQPQHF
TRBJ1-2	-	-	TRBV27	TGTGCCAGCAGGGCCTCCTCTAACTATGGCTACACCTTT	CASRASSNYGYTF
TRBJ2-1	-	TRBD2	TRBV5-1	TGCGCCAGCAGCCTGGGGCTAGCGGCCGCCGGCAATGAGCAGTTCTTC	CASSLGLAAAGNEQFF
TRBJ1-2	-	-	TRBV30	TGTGCCTGGAGCTCAAGCAGGTCCAACTATGGCTACACCTTC	CAWSSSRSNYGYTF
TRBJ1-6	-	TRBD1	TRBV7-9	TGTGCCAGCAGCCCAGGGACAGGGGATAATTCACCCCTCCACTTT	CASSPGTGDNSPLHF
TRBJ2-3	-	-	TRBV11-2	TGTGCCAGCGGGGGGATAGGGGATACGCAGTATTTT	CASGGIGDTQYF
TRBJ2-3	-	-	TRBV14	TGTGCCAGCAGCCAAGATCTCTGGGGGACAACAGATACGCAGTATTTT	CASSQDLWGTTDTQYF
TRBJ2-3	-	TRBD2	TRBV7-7	TGTGCCAGCAGCTTGGGGACTACCACAGATACGCAGTATTTT	CASSLGTTTDTQYF
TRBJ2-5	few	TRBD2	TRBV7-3	TGTGCCAGCAGCTTATGGGCGGGAGCCGAAGAGACCCAGTACTTC	CASSLWAGAEETQYF
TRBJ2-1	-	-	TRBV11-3	TGTGCCAGCAGCTTAAGTAGCAACGAGCAGTTCTTC	CASSLSSNEQFF
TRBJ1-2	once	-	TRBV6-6	TGTGCCAGCAGTCAGAAAACAGCTAGTTCTAACTATGGCTACACCTTC	CASSQKTASSNYGYTF
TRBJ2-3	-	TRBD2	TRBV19	TGTGCCAGTAGTCTGCCACTAGCGGGACCAGAGGAGCAGTATTTT	CASSLPLAGPEEQYF
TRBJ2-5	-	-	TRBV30	TGTGCCTGGAGTGATGGTTTGGCGGTGGAGACCCAGTACTTC	CAWSDGLAVETQYF
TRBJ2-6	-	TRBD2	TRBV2	TGTGCCAGCATCCCCGGGACGGGGGGACGTCCTGGGGCCAACGTCCTGACTTTC	CASIPGTGGRPGANVLTF
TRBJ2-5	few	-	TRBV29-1	TGCAGCGTTGAAGATCGGGTAGGGGCGGAGACCCAGTACTTC	CSVEDRVGAETQYF
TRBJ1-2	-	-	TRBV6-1	TGTGCCAGCAGTGGGACAGACAACTATGGCTACACCTTC	CASSGTDNYGYTF
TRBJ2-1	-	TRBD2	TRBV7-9	TGTGCCAGCAGCTTAACTAGCGCCTCCTGGGGTACCTACAATGAGCAGTTCTTC	CASSLTSASWGTYNEQFF
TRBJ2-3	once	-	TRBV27	TGTGCCAGCAAAGAGGGTCTAGCAGGAGATACGCAGTATTTT	CASKEGLAGDTQYF
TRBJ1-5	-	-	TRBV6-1	TGTGCCAGCAGTGAAGCGTTCGGGTCCCATTCCCCCCAGCATTTT	CASSEAFGSHSPQHF
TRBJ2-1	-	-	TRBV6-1	TGTGCCAGCAGTGAACTACCTGACGGTGAGCAGTTCTTC	CASSELPDGEQFF
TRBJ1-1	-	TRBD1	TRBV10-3	TGTGCCATCAGTGAGTCGGCGGGACAGGGGAAAGAAGCTTTCTTT	CAISESAGQGKEAFF
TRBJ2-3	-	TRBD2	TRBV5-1	TGCGCCAGCAGCCCGCCCTCGGGGGGGACAGATACGCAGTATTTT	CASSPPSGGTDTQYF
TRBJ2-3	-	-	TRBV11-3	TGTGCCAGCAGCTTAGATCGGTGGGCAGATACGCAGTATTTT	CASSLDRWADTQYF
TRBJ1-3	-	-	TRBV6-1	TGTGCCAGCAGTGACCCAATCTCTGGAAACACCATATATTTT	CASSDPISGNTIYF
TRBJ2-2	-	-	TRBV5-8	TGTGCCAGCAGCTTAGGACTTAACACCGGGGAGCTGTTTTTT	CASSLGLNTGELFF
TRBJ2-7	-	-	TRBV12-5	TGTGCTAGTGGTTTGGGTATGGAGGGGGTGCAGTACTTC	CASGLGMEGVQYF
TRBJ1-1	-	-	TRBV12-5	TGTGCTAGTGGTTTGGCCAGGGGTCGGGACACTGAAGCTTTCTTT	CASGLARGRDTEAFF
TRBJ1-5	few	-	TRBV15	TGTGCCACCAGCAGCCCCGGACTGGTAGGGAGTAGCAATCAGCCCCAGCATTTT	CATSSPGLVGSSNQPQHF